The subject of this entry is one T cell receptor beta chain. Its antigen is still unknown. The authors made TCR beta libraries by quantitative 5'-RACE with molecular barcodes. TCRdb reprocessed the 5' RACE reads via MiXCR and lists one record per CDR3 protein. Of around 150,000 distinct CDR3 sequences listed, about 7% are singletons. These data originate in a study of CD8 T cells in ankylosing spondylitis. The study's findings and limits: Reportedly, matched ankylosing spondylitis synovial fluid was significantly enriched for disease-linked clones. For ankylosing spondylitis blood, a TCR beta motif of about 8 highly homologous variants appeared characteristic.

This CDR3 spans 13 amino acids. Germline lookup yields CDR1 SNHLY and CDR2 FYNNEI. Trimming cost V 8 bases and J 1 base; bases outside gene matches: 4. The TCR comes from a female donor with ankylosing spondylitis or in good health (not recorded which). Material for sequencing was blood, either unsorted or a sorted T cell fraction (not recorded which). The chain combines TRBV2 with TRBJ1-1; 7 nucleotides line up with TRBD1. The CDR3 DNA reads TGTGCCAGCCTTGACAGGGCGAACACTGAAGCTTTCTTT. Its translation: CASLDRANTEAFF.